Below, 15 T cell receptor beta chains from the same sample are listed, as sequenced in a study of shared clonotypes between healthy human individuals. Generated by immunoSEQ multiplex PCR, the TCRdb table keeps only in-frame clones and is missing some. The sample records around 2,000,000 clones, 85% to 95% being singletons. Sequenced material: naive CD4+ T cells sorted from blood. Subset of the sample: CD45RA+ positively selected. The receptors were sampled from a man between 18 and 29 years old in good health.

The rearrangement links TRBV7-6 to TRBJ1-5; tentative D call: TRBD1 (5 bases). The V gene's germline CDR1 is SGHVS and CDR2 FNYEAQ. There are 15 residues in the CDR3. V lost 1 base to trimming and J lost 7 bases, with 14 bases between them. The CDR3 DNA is TGTGCCAGCAGCTTAGGTAGGGGAGTAAACCAGCCCCAGCATTTT. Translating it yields CASSLGRGVNQPQHF.

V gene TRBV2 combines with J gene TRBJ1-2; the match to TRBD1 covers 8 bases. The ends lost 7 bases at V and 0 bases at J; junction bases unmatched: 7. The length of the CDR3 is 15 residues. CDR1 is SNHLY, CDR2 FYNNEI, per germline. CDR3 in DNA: TGTGCCAGCAAGGACAGGGATACTGCTAACTATGGCTACACCTTC. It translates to CASKDRDTANYGYTF.

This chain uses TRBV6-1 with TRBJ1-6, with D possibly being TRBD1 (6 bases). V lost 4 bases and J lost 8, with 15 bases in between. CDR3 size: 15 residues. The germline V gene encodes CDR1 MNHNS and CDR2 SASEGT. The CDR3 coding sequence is TGTGCCAGCAGTGGAGGACAGCCTGTTTATTCACCCCTCCACTTT. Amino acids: CASSGGQPVYSPLHF.

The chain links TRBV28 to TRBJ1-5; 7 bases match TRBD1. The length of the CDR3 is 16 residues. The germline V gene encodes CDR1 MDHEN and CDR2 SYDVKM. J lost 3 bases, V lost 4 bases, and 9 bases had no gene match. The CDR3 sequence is CASSYSSGGFNQPQHF. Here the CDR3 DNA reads TGTGCCAGCAGTTATTCGTCAGGGGGATTCAATCAGCCCCAGCATTTT.

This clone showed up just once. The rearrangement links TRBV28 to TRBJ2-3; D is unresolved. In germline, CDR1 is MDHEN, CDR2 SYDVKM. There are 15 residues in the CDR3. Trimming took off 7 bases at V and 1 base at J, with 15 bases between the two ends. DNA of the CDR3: TGTGCCAGCAACCCGTTTAGGCAGGGCACAGATACGCAGTATTTT. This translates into CASNPFRQGTDTQYF.

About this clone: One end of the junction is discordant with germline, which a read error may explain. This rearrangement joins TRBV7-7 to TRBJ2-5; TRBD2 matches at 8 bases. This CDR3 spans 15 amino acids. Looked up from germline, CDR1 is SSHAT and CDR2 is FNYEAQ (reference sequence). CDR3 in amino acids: CASSFSSGFQETQYF. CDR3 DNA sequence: TGTGCTAGCAGCTTTTCTAGCGGGTTCCAAGAGACCCAGTACTTC.

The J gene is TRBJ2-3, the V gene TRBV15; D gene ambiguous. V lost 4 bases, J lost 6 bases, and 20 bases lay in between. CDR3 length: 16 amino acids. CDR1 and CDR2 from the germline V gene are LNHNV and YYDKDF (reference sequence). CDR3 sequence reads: CATSKEMGNSQDTQYF. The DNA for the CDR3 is TGTGCCACCAGCAAAGAGATGGGTAACTCGCAGGATACGCAGTATTTT.

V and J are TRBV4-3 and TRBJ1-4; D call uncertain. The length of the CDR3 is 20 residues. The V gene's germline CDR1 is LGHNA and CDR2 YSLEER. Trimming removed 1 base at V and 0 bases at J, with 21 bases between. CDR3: CASSQVVVLEDGATNEKLFF. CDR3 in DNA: TGCGCCAGCAGCCAAGTTGTAGTACTCGAGGATGGGGCAACTAATGAAAAACTGTTTTTT.

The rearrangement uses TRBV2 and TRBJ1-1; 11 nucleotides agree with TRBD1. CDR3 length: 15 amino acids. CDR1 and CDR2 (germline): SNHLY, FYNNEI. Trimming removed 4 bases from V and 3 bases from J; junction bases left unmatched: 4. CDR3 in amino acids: CASSADRGLDTEAFF. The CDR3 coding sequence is TGTGCCAGCAGTGCGGACAGGGGGCTTGACACTGAAGCTTTCTTT.

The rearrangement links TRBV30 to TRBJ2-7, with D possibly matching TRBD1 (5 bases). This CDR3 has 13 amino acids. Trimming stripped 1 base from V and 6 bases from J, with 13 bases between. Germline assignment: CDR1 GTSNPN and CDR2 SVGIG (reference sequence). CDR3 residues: CAWSEVIGAEQYF. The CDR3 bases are TGTGCCTGGAGTGAGGTGATAGGGGCCGAGCAGTACTTC.

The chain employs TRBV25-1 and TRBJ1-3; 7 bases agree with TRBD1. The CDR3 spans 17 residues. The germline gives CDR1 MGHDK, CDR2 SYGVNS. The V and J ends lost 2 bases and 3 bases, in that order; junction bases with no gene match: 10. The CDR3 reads CASSEGQKGAGGNTIYF. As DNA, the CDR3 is TGTGCCAGCAGTGAAGGTCAAAAGGGGGCAGGTGGAAACACCATATATTTT.

The CDR3 reads CASSLPLLPSGGAPDTDTQYF. For the CDR3, the DNA is TGTGCCAGCAGCCTCCCCCTCCTCCCTAGCGGGGGGGCCCCTGACACAGATACGCAGTATTTT. The chain has TRBV4-2 and TRBJ2-3; 12 bases match TRBD2. CDR1 and CDR2 (germline): LGHNA, YNFKEQ. V was pared by 4 bases and J by 2 bases, with 19 bases of the junction left unmatched. The CDR3 spans 21 residues.

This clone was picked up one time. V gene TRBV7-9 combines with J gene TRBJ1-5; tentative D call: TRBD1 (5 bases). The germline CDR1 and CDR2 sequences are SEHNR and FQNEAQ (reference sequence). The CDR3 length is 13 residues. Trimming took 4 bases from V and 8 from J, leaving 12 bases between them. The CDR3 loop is CASSWDGSEPQHF. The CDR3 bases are TGTGCCAGCAGCTGGGACGGTTCCGAGCCCCAGCATTTT.

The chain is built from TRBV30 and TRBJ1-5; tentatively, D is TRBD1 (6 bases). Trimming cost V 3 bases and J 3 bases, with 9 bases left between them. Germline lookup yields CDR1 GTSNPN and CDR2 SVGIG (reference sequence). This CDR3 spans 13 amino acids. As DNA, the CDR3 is TGTGCCTGGAGCCCAGGGGACAATCAGCCCCAGCATTTT. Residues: CAWSPGDNQPQHF.

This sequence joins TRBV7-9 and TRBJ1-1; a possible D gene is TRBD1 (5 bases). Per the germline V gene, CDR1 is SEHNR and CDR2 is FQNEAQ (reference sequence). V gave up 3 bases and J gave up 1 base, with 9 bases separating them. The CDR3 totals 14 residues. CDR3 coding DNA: TGTGCCAGCAGCTTGAGGGGCCCGAACACTGAAGCTTTCTTT. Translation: CASSLRGPNTEAFF. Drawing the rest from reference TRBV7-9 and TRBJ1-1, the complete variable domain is DTGVSQNPRHKITKRGQNVTFRCDPISEHNRLYWYRQTLGQGPEFLTYFQNEAQLEKSRLLSDRFSAERPKGSFSTLEIQRTEQGDSAMYLCASSLRGPNTEAFFGQGTRLTVV.